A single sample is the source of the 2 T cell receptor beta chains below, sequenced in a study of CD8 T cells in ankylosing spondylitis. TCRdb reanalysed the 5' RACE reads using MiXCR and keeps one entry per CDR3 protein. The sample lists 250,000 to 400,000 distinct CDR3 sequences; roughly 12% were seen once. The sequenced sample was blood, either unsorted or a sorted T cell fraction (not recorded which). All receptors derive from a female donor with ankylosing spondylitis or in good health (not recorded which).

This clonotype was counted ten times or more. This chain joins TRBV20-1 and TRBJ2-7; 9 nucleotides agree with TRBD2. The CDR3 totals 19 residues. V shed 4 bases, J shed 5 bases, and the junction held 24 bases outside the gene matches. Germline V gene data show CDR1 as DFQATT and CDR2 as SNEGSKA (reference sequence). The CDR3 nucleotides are TGCAGTGCTATAGACACGATGGCCGGGATAAGCGGGAGGTTCAACGAGCAGTACTTC. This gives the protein CSAIDTMAGISGRFNEQYF.

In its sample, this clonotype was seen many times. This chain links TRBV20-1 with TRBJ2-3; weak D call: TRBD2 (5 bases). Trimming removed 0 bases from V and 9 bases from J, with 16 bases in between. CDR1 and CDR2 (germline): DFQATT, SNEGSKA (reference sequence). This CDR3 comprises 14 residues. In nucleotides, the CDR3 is TGCAGTGCTAGAGATAGTGACTATCTGGGGACGCAGTATTTT. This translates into CSARDSDYLGTQYF.